The sequence of this T cell receptor beta chain was determined in a study of blood T cell repertoires in COVID-19. Study at large: COVID-19 samples, acute and convalescent, were from the United States, Italy and Spain.

CDR3 length: 13 residues. V was clipped by 3 bases and J by 10 bases, with 13 bases between them. CDR1 and CDR2 from the germline V gene are SGHNT and YYREEE (reference sequence). Original processing notes: Reference gene primer amplification in the assay estimated nucleated cell counts. Measured with immunoSEQ multiplex PCR; TCRdb has only the in-frame clones, and not every one. The V and J calls and clone size come from that table; D and trimming were worked out from the DNA. The sample lists about 120,000 clones; around 87% were seen once. This rearrangement joins TRBV5-4 to TRBJ1-4, with D hard to call. This TCR came from a man in his 70s with active or convalescent COVID-19. Sequencing input: peripheral blood. This chain's CDR3 is CASSSTPSGKLFF. The CDR3 bases are TGTGCCAGCAGCTCGACACCTTCTGGAAAACTGTTTTTT. The variable domain in full, completed from reference TRBV5-4 and TRBJ1-4, reads ETGVTQSPTHLIKTRGQQVTLRCSSQSGHNTVSWYQQALGQGPQFIFQYYREEENGRGNFPPRFSGLQFPNYSSELNVNALELDDSALYLCASSSTPSGKLFFGSGTQLSVL.